The clone carrying this T cell receptor beta chain was seen a few times. Its matching antigen is unknown. This record comes from a study of CD8 T cells in ankylosing spondylitis. General observations from the study: A number of the motif variants had already been described in reactive arthritis synovial fluid and blood. Clones tied to disease were said to be significantly enriched in matched ankylosing spondylitis synovial fluid. As for the disease-linked clones, they showed a CD8+ phenotype and occurred at relatively low frequencies in peripheral blood. Characteristic, it appeared, of ankylosing spondylitis blood was a TCR beta motif of several highly homologous variants.

TCRdb re-called the 5' RACE reads with MiXCR, one entry per CDR3 protein. Of around 300,000 distinct CDR3 sequences in the sample, 20% were seen once. The CDR3 has 15 residues. The junction had 10 bases not matched to a gene; V was cut back by 6 bases and J by 2 bases. CDR1 is DFQATT, CDR2 SNEGSKA, per germline (reference sequence). This receptor was identified in a female donor with ankylosing spondylitis or in good health (not recorded which). Material: blood, either unsorted or a sorted T cell fraction (not recorded which). V gene TRBV20-1 combines with J gene TRBJ2-7; 10 bases map to TRBD2. CDR3 residues: CSAQPSSGRTYEQYF. As DNA, the CDR3 is TGCAGTGCGCAGCCGTCTAGCGGGAGAACCTACGAGCAGTACTTC.